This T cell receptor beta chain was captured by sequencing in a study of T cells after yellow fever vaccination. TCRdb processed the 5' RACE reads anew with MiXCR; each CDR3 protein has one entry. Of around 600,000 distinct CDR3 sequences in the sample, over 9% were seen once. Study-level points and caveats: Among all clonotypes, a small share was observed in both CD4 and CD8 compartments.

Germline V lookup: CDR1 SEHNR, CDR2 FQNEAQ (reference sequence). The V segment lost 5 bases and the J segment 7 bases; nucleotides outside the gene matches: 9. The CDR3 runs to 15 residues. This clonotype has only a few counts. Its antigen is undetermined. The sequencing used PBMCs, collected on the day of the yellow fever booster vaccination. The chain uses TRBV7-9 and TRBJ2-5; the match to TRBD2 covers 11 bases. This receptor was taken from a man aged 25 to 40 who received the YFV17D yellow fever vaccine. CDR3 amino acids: CASSQPPGTSGTQYF. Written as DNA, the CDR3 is TGTGCCAGCAGCCAACCACCCGGGACTAGCGGGACCCAGTACTTC.